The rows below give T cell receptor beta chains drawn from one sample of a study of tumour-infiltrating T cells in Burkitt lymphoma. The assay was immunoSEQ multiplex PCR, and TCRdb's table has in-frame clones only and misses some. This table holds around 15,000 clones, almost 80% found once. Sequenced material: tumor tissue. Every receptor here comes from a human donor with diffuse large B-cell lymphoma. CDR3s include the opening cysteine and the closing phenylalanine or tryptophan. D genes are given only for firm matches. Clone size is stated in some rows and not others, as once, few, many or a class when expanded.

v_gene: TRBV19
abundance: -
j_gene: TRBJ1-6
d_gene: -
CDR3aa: CASNPDRFYNSPLHF
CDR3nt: TGTGCCAGTAACCCAGACAGGTTTTATAATTCACCCCTCCACTTT

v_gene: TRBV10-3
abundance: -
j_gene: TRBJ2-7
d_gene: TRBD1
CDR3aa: CAISLGQGAVNEQYF
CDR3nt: TGTGCCATCAGTCTTGGACAGGGGGCGGTTAACGAGCAGTACTTC

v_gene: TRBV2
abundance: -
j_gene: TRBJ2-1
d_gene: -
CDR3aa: CASSRDTYNEQFF
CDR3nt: TGTGCCAGCAGCCGGGACACGTACAATGAGCAGTTCTTC

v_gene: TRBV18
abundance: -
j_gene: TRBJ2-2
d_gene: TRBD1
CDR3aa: CASSPTGAGELFF
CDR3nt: TGTGCCAGCTCACCCACAGGGGCCGGGGAGCTGTTTTTT

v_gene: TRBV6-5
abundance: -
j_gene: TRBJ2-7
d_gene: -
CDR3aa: CASSSTGSSYEQYF
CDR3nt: TGTGCCAGCAGTTCGACAGGTTCCTCCTACGAGCAGTACTTC

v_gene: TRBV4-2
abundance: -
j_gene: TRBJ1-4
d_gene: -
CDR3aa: CASSLGRGGSNEKLFF
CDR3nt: TGTGCCAGCAGCCTAGGGAGGGGGGGGTCTAATGAAAAACTGTTTTTT

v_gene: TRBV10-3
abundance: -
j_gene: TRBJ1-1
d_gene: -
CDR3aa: CAISTNTEAFF
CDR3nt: TGTGCCATCAGCACAAACACTGAAGCTTTCTTT

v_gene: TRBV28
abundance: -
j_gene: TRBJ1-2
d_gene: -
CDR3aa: CASSLASQGNYGYTF
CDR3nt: TGTGCCAGCAGTTTGGCCTCTCAGGGTAACTATGGCTACACCTTC

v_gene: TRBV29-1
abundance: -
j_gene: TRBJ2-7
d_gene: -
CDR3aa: CSVAGTSYEQYF
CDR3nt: TGCAGCGTTGCCGGAACCAGCTACGAGCAGTACTTC

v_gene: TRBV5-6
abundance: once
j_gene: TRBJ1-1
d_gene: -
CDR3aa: CASSSDGGNTEAFF
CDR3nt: TGTGCCAGCAGCTCGGACGGAGGGAACACTGAAGCTTTCTTT

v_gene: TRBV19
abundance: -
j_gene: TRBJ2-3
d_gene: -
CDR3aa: CASSIARTASTDTQYF
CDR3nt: TGTGCCAGTAGTATAGCCCGGACAGCTAGCACAGATACGCAGTATTTT

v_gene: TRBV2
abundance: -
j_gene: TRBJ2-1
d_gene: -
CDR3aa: CASSQYNEQFF
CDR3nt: TGTGCCAGCAGTCAGTACAATGAGCAGTTCTTC

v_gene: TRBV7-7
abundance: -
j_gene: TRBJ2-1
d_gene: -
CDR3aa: CASSRGSQNEQFF
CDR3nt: TGTGCTAGCAGCCGAGGGTCCCAGAATGAGCAGTTCTTC

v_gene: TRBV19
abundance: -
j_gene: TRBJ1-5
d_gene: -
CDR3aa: CASAYGWVSNQPQHF
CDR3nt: TGTGCCAGTGCATATGGGTGGGTTAGCAATCAGCCCCAGCATTTT